Listed below are T cell receptor beta chains from one sample, sequenced in a study of blood T cells in healthy people across ages. Each CDR3 protein is one row after TCRdb ran MiXCR on the 5' RACE reads. The sample carries hundreds of thousands of distinct CDR3 sequences, 58% recorded once. The sample consisted of blood. These TCRs come from a young man in good health. Each CDR3 is given with its conserved first and last residue. The D gene is left open where the match is weak. Only part of the rows carry a size: once, few, many, or a class if the clone is expanded.

clone_size: .; j_call: TRBJ2-7; d_call: TRBD2; v_call: TRBV3-1; cdr3_nt: TGTGCCAGCAGTCACGGGACTAGCGACGAGCAGTACTTC; cdr3_aa: CASSHGTSDEQYF
clone_size: .; j_call: TRBJ2-7; d_call: .; v_call: TRBV12-3/TRBV12-4; cdr3_nt: TGTGCCAGCAGTTTGCGGAGCGGTTGGTACAATGAGCAGTACTTC; cdr3_aa: CASSLRSGWYNEQYF
clone_size: few; j_call: TRBJ2-3; d_call: .; v_call: TRBV27; cdr3_nt: TGTGCCAGCAGTCCCTTTCCGGGGGTGTCTGTTGACGAAGATACGCAGTATTTT; cdr3_aa: CASSPFPGVSVDEDTQYF
clone_size: .; j_call: TRBJ2-4; d_call: TRBD1; v_call: TRBV28; cdr3_nt: TGTGCCAGCAGTTCACTCGGACAGGGACAAAAAAACATTCAGTACTTC; cdr3_aa: CASSSLGQGQKNIQYF
clone_size: .; j_call: TRBJ2-3; d_call: .; v_call: TRBV7-3; cdr3_nt: TGTGCCAGCAGCTACCAAGCGGCTAGCACAGATACGCAGTATTTT; cdr3_aa: CASSYQAASTDTQYF
clone_size: .; j_call: TRBJ2-5; d_call: TRBD2; v_call: TRBV7-2; cdr3_nt: TGTGCCAGCAGCCTCAACCTTATAGCGGGAGTTCGAGAGACCCAGTACTTC; cdr3_aa: CASSLNLIAGVRETQYF
clone_size: .; j_call: TRBJ1-2; d_call: .; v_call: TRBV20-1; cdr3_nt: TGCAGTGCTATGCCCCTGGACCCAGGCGGAGGGTATGGCTACACCTTC; cdr3_aa: CSAMPLDPGGGYGYTF
clone_size: .; j_call: TRBJ2-1; d_call: TRBD2; v_call: TRBV7-3; cdr3_nt: TGTGCCAGCTCCCCTGGACTAGCCTATGAGCAGTTCTTC; cdr3_aa: CASSPGLAYEQFF
clone_size: once; j_call: TRBJ2-7; d_call: TRBD1; v_call: TRBV28; cdr3_nt: TGTGCCAGCACCAGGACAGGGGGGAGAGGGTTTTACGAGCAGTACTTC; cdr3_aa: CASTRTGGRGFYEQYF
clone_size: .; j_call: TRBJ2-7; d_call: .; v_call: TRBV29-1; cdr3_nt: TGCAGCGTCTTATCAGCGTTAACCTACGAGCAGTACTTC; cdr3_aa: CSVLSALTYEQYF
clone_size: .; j_call: TRBJ2-7; d_call: .; v_call: TRBV6-5; cdr3_nt: TGTGCCAGCAAAATCGCAGGTTGGAACGAGCAGTACTTC; cdr3_aa: CASKIAGWNEQYF
clone_size: .; j_call: TRBJ2-7; d_call: .; v_call: TRBV6-5; cdr3_nt: TGTGCCAGCAGTTACTCGTCCTACTCCTACGAGCAGTACTTC; cdr3_aa: CASSYSSYSYEQYF
clone_size: .; j_call: TRBJ1-2; d_call: .; v_call: TRBV16; cdr3_nt: TGTGCCAGCAGCCATACCGGGACATTTTATGGCTACACCTTC; cdr3_aa: CASSHTGTFYGYTF
clone_size: .; j_call: TRBJ2-7; d_call: .; v_call: TRBV29-1; cdr3_nt: TGCAGCGTTGCAGGGGCTAGCACGGCCCACGAGCAGTACTTC; cdr3_aa: CSVAGASTAHEQYF
clone_size: .; j_call: TRBJ1-6; d_call: .; v_call: TRBV29-1; cdr3_nt: TGCAGCGTCGAGGGCGGGGGGCTCCTCCACTTT; cdr3_aa: CSVEGGGLLHF
clone_size: once; j_call: TRBJ2-1; d_call: TRBD2; v_call: TRBV5-1; cdr3_nt: TGCGCCAGCAGCTTGCTCGCGGGAGGTTCCGGTGAGCAGTTCTTC; cdr3_aa: CASSLLAGGSGEQFF
clone_size: few; j_call: TRBJ2-5; d_call: .; v_call: TRBV5-1; cdr3_nt: TGCGCCAGCAGCTTGGGCCGGGGGAAGCAAGAGACCCAGTACTTC; cdr3_aa: CASSLGRGKQETQYF
clone_size: .; j_call: TRBJ2-4; d_call: TRBD2; v_call: TRBV6-5; cdr3_nt: TGTGCCAGCAGTTACCGTACCGAATCTAGCGGGAGCCAAAACATTCAGTACTTC; cdr3_aa: CASSYRTESSGSQNIQYF
clone_size: .; j_call: TRBJ2-7; d_call: TRBD2; v_call: TRBV2; cdr3_nt: TGTGCCAGTCTGACGGGGGGTGGGGATGAGCAGTACTTC; cdr3_aa: CASLTGGGDEQYF
clone_size: .; j_call: TRBJ2-5; d_call: .; v_call: TRBV20-1; cdr3_nt: TGCAGTGCTAGCCATGGACAGAATCAAGAAGAGACCCAGTACTTC; cdr3_aa: CSASHGQNQEETQYF
clone_size: .; j_call: TRBJ2-7; d_call: .; v_call: TRBV7-8; cdr3_nt: TGTGCCAGCAGCTCCCGACTAGGCACCTACGAGCAGTACTTC; cdr3_aa: CASSSRLGTYEQYF
clone_size: .; j_call: TRBJ2-5; d_call: .; v_call: TRBV6-5; cdr3_nt: TGTGCCAGCAGTTACTCGAGTAAGGAGACCCAGTACTTC; cdr3_aa: CASSYSSKETQYF
clone_size: .; j_call: TRBJ2-1; d_call: .; v_call: TRBV27; cdr3_nt: TGTGCCAGCAGTCCATTTAGCTCCTACAATGAGCAGTTCTTC; cdr3_aa: CASSPFSSYNEQFF
clone_size: once; j_call: TRBJ2-7; d_call: .; v_call: TRBV5-6; cdr3_nt: TGTGCCAGCAGCCTGGAGGGCGGGGCCACCTCTTACGAGCAGTACTTC; cdr3_aa: CASSLEGGATSYEQYF
clone_size: .; j_call: TRBJ2-1; d_call: .; v_call: TRBV7-2; cdr3_nt: TGTGCCAGCAGCCAAACCGACAACTACAATGAGCAGTTCTTC; cdr3_aa: CASSQTDNYNEQFF
clone_size: .; j_call: TRBJ1-6; d_call: .; v_call: TRBV5-4; cdr3_nt: TGTGCCAGCAGAGGGACGGGCTATAATTCACCCCTCCACTTT; cdr3_aa: CASRGTGYNSPLHF
clone_size: .; j_call: TRBJ2-1; d_call: TRBD2; v_call: TRBV20-1; cdr3_nt: TGCAGTGCTAGAGATCGGCGGACTAGCGCCTGCAATGAGCAGTTCTTC; cdr3_aa: CSARDRRTSACNEQFF
clone_size: .; j_call: TRBJ2-3; d_call: TRBD1; v_call: TRBV9; cdr3_nt: TGTGCCAGCAGCGCCGTCACAGGGGGAGTGAGTGATACGCAGTATTTT; cdr3_aa: CASSAVTGGVSDTQYF
clone_size: .; j_call: TRBJ2-3; d_call: TRBD2; v_call: TRBV20-1; cdr3_nt: TGCAGTGCCCAGGGTCTAGGGACTAGCGGGGATACGCAGTATTTT; cdr3_aa: CSAQGLGTSGDTQYF
clone_size: .; j_call: TRBJ2-7; d_call: TRBD2; v_call: TRBV29-1; cdr3_nt: TGCAGCGTCGGCCTTACTAGCGGGGGCTCCCGGGAGCAGTACTTC; cdr3_aa: CSVGLTSGGSREQYF
clone_size: .; j_call: TRBJ2-5; d_call: TRBD2; v_call: TRBV3-1; cdr3_nt: TGTGCCAGCAGCCAAGGACCCCGACTAGCGGGTCAAGAGACCCAGTACTTC; cdr3_aa: CASSQGPRLAGQETQYF
clone_size: .; j_call: TRBJ2-7; d_call: TRBD2; v_call: TRBV6-6; cdr3_nt: TGTGCCAGCAGAACCAAGCGGGAGGACAATGAGCAGTACTTC; cdr3_aa: CASRTKREDNEQYF
clone_size: many; j_call: TRBJ1-2; d_call: TRBD1; v_call: TRBV7-8; cdr3_nt: TGTGCCAGCAGCTTAGCGGCGGCAGGGGGCTTGGACTATGGCTACACCTTC; cdr3_aa: CASSLAAAGGLDYGYTF
clone_size: .; j_call: TRBJ2-7; d_call: .; v_call: TRBV20-1; cdr3_nt: TGCAGTGCTCTCTCCCGACTAGGGCGGTCCGAGCAGTACTTC; cdr3_aa: CSALSRLGRSEQYF
clone_size: .; j_call: TRBJ2-2; d_call: .; v_call: TRBV7-2; cdr3_nt: TGTGCCAGCAGTCCTCAGGGGAGCGGGGAGCTGTTTTTT; cdr3_aa: CASSPQGSGELFF
clone_size: .; j_call: TRBJ2-5; d_call: TRBD2; v_call: TRBV4-2; cdr3_nt: TGTGCCAGCAGCCAAGCCAGACTAGCGGGGCAAGAGACCCAGTACTTC; cdr3_aa: CASSQARLAGQETQYF
clone_size: few; j_call: TRBJ2-5; d_call: TRBD2; v_call: TRBV4-2; cdr3_nt: TGTGCCAGCAGCTTAAGGACTAGCGGAATCGGAAAAGAGACCCAGTACTTC; cdr3_aa: CASSLRTSGIGKETQYF
clone_size: .; j_call: TRBJ2-5; d_call: .; v_call: TRBV7-2; cdr3_nt: TGTGCCAGCACACTCAGTACTAAGGAAGAGACCCAGTACTTC; cdr3_aa: CASTLSTKEETQYF
clone_size: .; j_call: TRBJ2-1; d_call: TRBD2; v_call: TRBV20-1; cdr3_nt: TGCAGTGCGAAAAGCGGGATGTATAATGAGCAGTTCTTC; cdr3_aa: CSAKSGMYNEQFF
clone_size: .; j_call: TRBJ2-2; d_call: .; v_call: TRBV24-1; cdr3_nt: TGTGCCACCAGTGATTTGTCGACCGGGGAGCTGTTTTTT; cdr3_aa: CATSDLSTGELFF
clone_size: .; j_call: TRBJ2-3; d_call: TRBD2; v_call: TRBV7-9; cdr3_nt: TGTGCCAGCAGCTCGACTAGCGCCAGCACAGATACGCAGTATTTT; cdr3_aa: CASSSTSASTDTQYF
clone_size: .; j_call: TRBJ2-7; d_call: TRBD2; v_call: TRBV7-8; cdr3_nt: TGTGCCAGCAGCTCCACGACTAGCGGAGACTACGAGCAGTACTTC; cdr3_aa: CASSSTTSGDYEQYF
clone_size: .; j_call: TRBJ2-5; d_call: .; v_call: TRBV11-2; cdr3_nt: TGTGCCAGCAGCCCAGGCCGGGACATTCGGTACTTC; cdr3_aa: CASSPGRDIRYF